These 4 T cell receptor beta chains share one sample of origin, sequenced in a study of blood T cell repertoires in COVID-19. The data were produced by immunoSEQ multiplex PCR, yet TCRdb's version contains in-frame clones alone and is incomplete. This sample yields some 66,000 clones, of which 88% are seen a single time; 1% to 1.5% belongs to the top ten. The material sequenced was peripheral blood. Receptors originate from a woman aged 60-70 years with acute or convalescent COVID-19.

The CDR3 spells CASRGDSAYGYTF. The CDR3 DNA is TGTGCCAGCAGGGGCGACAGTGCCTATGGCTACACCTTC. V is TRBV6-5 and J is TRBJ1-2; D possibly corresponds to TRBD1 (5 bases). Germline values: CDR1 MNHEY, CDR2 SVGAGI. The CDR3 runs 13 residues. Trimming took off 6 bases at V and 4 bases at J, with 12 bases between the two ends.

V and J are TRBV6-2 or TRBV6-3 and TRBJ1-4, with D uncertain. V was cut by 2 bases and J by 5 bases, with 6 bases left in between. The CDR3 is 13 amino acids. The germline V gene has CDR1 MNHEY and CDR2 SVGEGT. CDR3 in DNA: TGTGCCAGCAGTTACCCTAGAAATGAAAAACTGTTTTTT. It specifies CASSYPRNEKLFF.

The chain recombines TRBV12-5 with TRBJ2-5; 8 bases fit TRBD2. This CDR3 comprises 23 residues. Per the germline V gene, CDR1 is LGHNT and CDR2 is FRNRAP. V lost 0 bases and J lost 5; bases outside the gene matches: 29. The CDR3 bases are TGTGCTAGTGGTTTGGTAGGAGGTGTCGGGGGTAAAGCGGGAGTGCTAATAGGGGAGACCCAGTACTTC. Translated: CASGLVGGVGGKAGVLIGETQYF.

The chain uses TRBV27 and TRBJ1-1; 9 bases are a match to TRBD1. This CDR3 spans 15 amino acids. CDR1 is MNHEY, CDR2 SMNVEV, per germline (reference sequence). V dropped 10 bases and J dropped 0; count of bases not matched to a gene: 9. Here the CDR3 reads CATLSRDRVNTEAFF. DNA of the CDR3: TGTGCCACCCTCAGCCGGGACAGGGTGAACACTGAAGCTTTCTTT.